These T cell receptor beta chains were read from a single sample in a study of blood T cells in healthy people across ages. TCRdb processed the 5' RACE reads anew with MiXCR; each CDR3 protein has one entry. The table lists 710,000 or so distinct CDR3 sequences, 22% of them singletons, with around a fifth in the top ten. Sample: blood. These receptors originate from a man in his sixties or seventies in good health. The CDR3 runs from the conserved cysteine through the conserved F or W. D genes are given only for firm matches. Rows may omit the clone size; those that give it use once, few, many or a size class.

>TRBD1|TRBJ1-4|TRBV5-1|few
TGCGCCAGCAGCAGGACAGGGGCGCGCGATGAAAAACTGTTTTTT
CASSRTGARDEKLFF
>TRBD1|TRBJ1-2|TRBV30|.
TGTGCCTGGAGTGTATCAGGGGGCGGTGGCCACACCTTC
CAWSVSGGGGHTF
>.|TRBJ1-6|TRBV14|.
TGTGCCAGCAGCCAAGAATATCGGGGCAGCCTCTATAATTCACCCCTCCACTTT
CASSQEYRGSLYNSPLHF
>TRBD1|TRBJ1-1|TRBV27|many
TGTGCCAGCAAAAGTTCGACAGGGGTTAAGAACACTGAAGCTTTCTTT
CASKSSTGVKNTEAFF
>.|TRBJ2-1|TRBV20-1|few
TGCAGTGCTAGAAGGGAGCCCCTCTCCTACAATGAGCAGTTCTTC
CSARREPLSYNEQFF
>.|TRBJ1-6|TRBV3-1|.
TGTGCCAGCAGCCAAACATACTCCTATAATTCACCCCTCCACTTT
CASSQTYSYNSPLHF
>TRBD1|TRBJ2-3|TRBV6-6|few
TGTGCCAGCAGCCGCAGGGGGCGAGGAGATACGCAGTATTTT
CASSRRGRGDTQYF
>.|TRBJ2-1|TRBV12-3/TRBV12-4|.
TGTGCCAGCATGCCTCTTAGGGGGGATGATTATGAGCAGTTCTTC
CASMPLRGDDYEQFF
>.|TRBJ2-3|TRBV5-1|few
TGCGCCAGCAGCTTGCATCGAGAGGGGGGAGATACGCAGTATTTT
CASSLHREGGDTQYF
>.|TRBJ2-1|TRBV20-1|few
TGCAGTGCTCCCCCAACAGGGAATGAGCAGTTCTTC
CSAPPTGNEQFF
>TRBD1|TRBJ1-1|TRBV9|few
TGTGCCAGCAGCTCCAAAACAGGGGCCACTGAAGCTTTCTTT
CASSSKTGATEAFF
>TRBD1|TRBJ2-1|TRBV6-2/TRBV6-3|.
TGTGCCAGCAGTCGAACCGGGACAGGCCTAGATGAGCAGTTCTTC
CASSRTGTGLDEQFF
>TRBD2|TRBJ2-7|TRBV7-6|few
TGTGCCAGCAGCTCACCTGACGGACTAGGTGACGAGCAGTACTTC
CASSSPDGLGDEQYF
>TRBD1|TRBJ1-2|TRBV5-1|.
TGCGCCAGCAGCCCGGACAGGTATAATAACTATGGCTACACCTTC
CASSPDRYNNYGYTF
>.|TRBJ2-1|TRBV10-3|few
TGTGCCATCAGTGATCCCGGGACACCGCTGAATGAGCAGTTCTTC
CAISDPGTPLNEQFF
>.|TRBJ2-1|TRBV4-2|many
TGTGCCAGCAGCCAAGAGGCCAGATCTGATGAGCAGTTCTTC
CASSQEARSDEQFF
>.|TRBJ1-1|TRBV5-1|.
TGCGCCAGCAGCGGCGGGGCAGGGGTTAGCGGTGAAGCTTTCTTT
CASSGGAGVSGEAFF
>.|TRBJ2-7|TRBV2|many
TGTGCCAGCACCCTTTGGACGGGGACCTACGAGCAGTACTTC
CASTLWTGTYEQYF
>.|TRBJ2-5|TRBV14|.
TGTGCCAGCAGCCAGCAGAGGAAGGGCCCCCAAGAGACCCAGTACTTC
CASSQQRKGPQETQYF
>.|TRBJ1-2|TRBV5-6|.
TGTGCCAGCATCTTAGGGCCAGGGCATTTTCAAAATGGCTACACCTTC
CASILGPGHFQNGYTF
>.|TRBJ2-1|TRBV12-3/TRBV12-4|many
TGTGCCAGCAGCTTAGGTGGCGGGACCTACAATGAGCAGTTCTTC
CASSLGGGTYNEQFF
>.|TRBJ2-1|TRBV24-1|.
TGTGCCACCAGTGGGTCCAGTAGTAAGCAGTTCTTC
CATSGSSSKQFF
>.|TRBJ2-2|TRBV3-1|.
TGTGCCAGCAGCCAAGTACGGTACCCGCACACCGGGGAGCTGTTTTTT
CASSQVRYPHTGELFF
>.|TRBJ1-1|TRBV29-1|.
TGCAGCGTTGCCTCCGGGAGGGCTGAAGCTTTCTTT
CSVASGRAEAFF
>TRBD2|TRBJ2-4|TRBV7-3|once
TGTGCCAGCAGCTCTTTAGCGGGATTTCCAAACATTCAGTACTTC
CASSSLAGFPNIQYF
>.|TRBJ2-1|TRBV7-9|.
TGTGCCAGCGGGGGTCATGAGCAGTTCTTC
CASGGHEQFF
>.|TRBJ1-1|TRBV18|few
TGTGCCAGCTCACCACAGGACAGTAGACTGAACACTGAAGCTTTCTTT
CASSPQDSRLNTEAFF
>.|TRBJ1-4|TRBV29-1|few
TGCAGCGTTGAACTGGATCATGTTGGAAAACTGTTTTTT
CSVELDHVGKLFF
>.|TRBJ1-2|TRBV29-1|.
TGCAGCGTCCCAGGACGGCCTGATGGCTACACCTTC
CSVPGRPDGYTF